Listed below are T cell receptor beta chains from one sample, sequenced in a study of T cell repertoires in cytomegalovirus infection. TCRdb fed the reads into MiXCR, producing one record per CDR3 protein. The repertoire holds approximately 600,000 distinct CDR3 sequences, around two fifths seen once, with around 48% in the top ten. Their cognate antigens are unknown. The material sequenced was cultured PBMCs, taken from culture after CMV antigen stimulation. These receptors came from a human donor in good health (CMV status not recorded). Some clones in this sample may be carry-over from other donors' samples. The conserved cysteine and the conserved F or W are not part of the CDR3 here. Fields, in order: clone size, J gene, V gene, CDR3 protein. Clone size is stated in some rows and not others, as once, few, many or a class when expanded.

few TRBJ1-1 TRBV7-2 ASSWGLAANTEAF
few TRBJ2-7 TRBV7-2 ASSTRTGNTYEQY
. TRBJ2-5 TRBV5-5 ASSPVGAPDEETQY
few TRBJ1-4 TRBV7-9 ASSFGGQPEKLF
many TRBJ2-7 TRBV7-2 ASSLEAGLSYEQY
. TRBJ1-5 TRBV12-3/TRBV12-4 ASSLRGGGSNQPQH
. TRBJ2-7 TRBV7-2 ASSLGPVGEQY
. TRBJ2-5 TRBV20-1 SARDGRWAGGQPTQY
. TRBJ1-4 TRBV4-1 ASSQVIGATNEKLF
few TRBJ2-1 TRBV7-2 ASSLAAQYSPF
few TRBJ2-1 TRBV20-1 SASVSGPTEQF
many TRBJ2-3 TRBV7-6 ASSLAPWTWGADTQY
many TRBJ1-6 TRBV7-2 ASSFSSPGQGWNSPLH
. TRBJ1-1 TRBV12-3/TRBV12-4 ASIPDGQNTEAF
. TRBJ2-1 TRBV11-2 SGETYNEQF
few TRBJ1-3 TRBV4-3 ASSQEPNRGTGNTIY
. TRBJ1-3 TRBV20-1 SAPQGGMNTIY
. TRBJ1-5 TRBV20-1 SAARGVEGQPQH
few TRBJ1-1 TRBV7-6 ASSSGTGGTEAF
. TRBJ2-1 TRBV20-1 SATLTSGGAREQF
few TRBJ2-5 TRBV7-2 ASNRGTGVETQY
. TRBJ2-5 TRBV28 ASSPPGPETETQY
once TRBJ2-1 TRBV11-2 ASSSRLDSIPNEQF
few TRBJ2-1 TRBV20-1 SARGMGGLAGPKSYNEQF
. TRBJ1-2 TRBV24-1 ATSGKDSDPNYGYT
few TRBJ1-2 TRBV6-1 ASTLGRGYGYT
. TRBJ1-2 TRBV7-9 ASSLIRGHSDGYT
few TRBJ2-7 TRBV7-8 ASSSRGPKAEQY
many TRBJ1-1 TRBV7-2 ASSLTAFNTEAF